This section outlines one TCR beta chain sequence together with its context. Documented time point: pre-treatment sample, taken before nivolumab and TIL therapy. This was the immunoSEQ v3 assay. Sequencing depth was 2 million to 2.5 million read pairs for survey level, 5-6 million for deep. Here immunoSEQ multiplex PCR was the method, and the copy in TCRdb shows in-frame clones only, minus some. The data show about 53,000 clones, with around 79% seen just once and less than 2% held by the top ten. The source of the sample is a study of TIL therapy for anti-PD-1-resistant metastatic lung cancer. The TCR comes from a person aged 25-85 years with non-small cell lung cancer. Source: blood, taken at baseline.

The CDR3 region has the DNA TGTGCCAGCAGCTGGACAGCGAACACTGAAGCTTTCTTT. This encodes CASSWTANTEAFF. The chain joins TRBV5-8 to TRBJ1-1; weak D call: TRBD1 (6 bases). V was pared by 3 bases and J by 1 base, with 7 bases between. Germline V gene data show CDR1 as SGHTS and CDR2 as YDEGEE. There are 13 residues in the CDR3.